One and the same sample provided the 18 T cell receptor beta chains below, sequenced in a study of blood T cell repertoires in COVID-19 (TCRdb year 2020). To prepare the library, the immunoSEQ multiplex PCR assay was applied. Held by TCRdb, this immuneACCESS table contains in-frame sequences only and omits some clones. Under half of the omission traces to an unresolved V gene where checked; the cause of the rest is unknown. This sample comprises around 58,000 clones, 88% of them detected only once. Roughly 9.1% of the sample rests with the top ten. Input material: PBMCs or T cells enriched from blood (not recorded which). These receptors were taken from a woman aged 40 to 50 who had recovered from COVID-19.

This chain links TRBV9 with TRBJ2-5; 10 bases align to TRBD2. Losses at the gene ends were 0 bases for V and 5 bases for J; bases not matched to a gene: 7. The germline V gene has CDR1 SGDLS and CDR2 YYNGEE. The CDR3 consists of 16 residues. CDR3 region: CASSVGASGGGETQYF. In DNA, the CDR3 is TGTGCCAGCAGCGTAGGGGCTAGCGGGGGTGGGGAGACCCAGTACTTC.

The rearrangement joins TRBV19 to TRBJ1-5; TRBD1 agrees at 8 bases. CDR3 length: 14 residues. From germline, CDR1 is LNHDA and CDR2 SQIVND (reference sequence). V shed 5 bases and J 6 bases; nucleotides not matched to a gene: 6. In DNA form, the CDR3 reads TGTGCCAGTAGTGGACAGGGCCGCTTTCAGCCCCAGCATTTT. The encoded protein is CASSGQGRFQPQHF.

The chain joins TRBV10-1 to TRBJ2-1; 8 bases align to TRBD1. This CDR3 spans 17 amino acids. J was trimmed by 2 bases and V by 0 bases; bases with no gene match: 6. From germline, CDR1 is WNHNN and CDR2 SYGVQD (reference sequence). The CDR3, as DNA: TGCGCCAGCAGTGAGTCGACTCAGGGGGCCCCCTACAATGAGCAGTTCTTC. Its translation: CASSESTQGAPYNEQFF.

The chain couples TRBV5-1 to TRBJ2-2, with D perhaps TRBD1 (6 bases). Germline V lookup: CDR1 SGHRS, CDR2 YFSETQ. The CDR3 spans 16 residues. The germline V and J ends were trimmed by 2 bases and 5 bases, with 16 bases remaining between them. In nucleotides, the CDR3 is TGCGCCAGCAGCTTCCGACAGCAAGGGGGTACCGGGGAGCTGTTTTTT. This sequence encodes CASSFRQQGGTGELFF.

The J gene is TRBJ2-7, the V gene TRBV4-1; unclear D gene. This CDR3 contains 16 residues. The V end lost 1 base, the J end lost 0 bases, and 13 bases lay between the germline ends. Germline V gene data show CDR1 as MGHRA and CDR2 as YSYEKL. CDR3 DNA sequence: TGCGCCAGCAGCCAAGTTTCCGAGGTCTCCTCCTACGAGCAGTACTTC. This codes for CASSQVSEVSSYEQYF.

The V gene is TRBV9, the J gene TRBJ2-3, with D possibly being TRBD1 (7 bases). The CDR3 has 15 amino acids. V was cut by 2 bases and J by 3 bases, with 13 bases left in between. The germline gives CDR1 SGDLS, CDR2 YYNGEE. CDR3 sequence reads: CASSVAGGGTDTQYF. CDR3 coding DNA: TGTGCCAGCAGCGTGGCAGGGGGAGGAACAGATACGCAGTATTTT.

This chain links TRBV2 with TRBJ2-2, with 12 nucleotides matching TRBD2. Per the germline V gene, CDR1 is SNHLY and CDR2 is FYNNEI. The junction had 11 bases not matched to a gene; V was cut back by 5 bases and J by 1 base. This CDR3 spans 19 amino acids. CDR3 sequence: CASSLRYLTSGGNTGELFF. In DNA, the CDR3 is TGTGCCAGCAGTCTTCGCTACTTGACTAGCGGGGGGAACACCGGGGAGCTGTTTTTT.

The chain employs TRBV5-6 and TRBJ2-5, with 10 positions matching TRBD2. The V gene end was trimmed by 4 bases and the J gene end by 0 bases; junction bases not matched to a gene: 9. The CDR3 is 17 amino acids. CDR1 is SGHDT, CDR2 YYEEEE, per germline. As DNA, the CDR3 is TGTGCCAGCAGCCTCAGCCTAGCGGGGGCCCACCAAGAGACCCAGTACTTC. The encoded protein is CASSLSLAGAHQETQYF.

The chain has TRBV7-9 and TRBJ2-2, with D possibly being TRBD2 (5 bases). V gave up 2 bases and J gave up 7 bases, with 8 bases separating them. The CDR3 has 13 residues. Germline V gene sequence: CDR1 SEHNR, CDR2 FQNEAQ (reference sequence). In nucleotides, the CDR3 is TGTGCCAGCAGCTTACGTCGGGACGGGGAGCTGTTTTTT. Translating it yields CASSLRRDGELFF.

The chain recombines TRBV2 with TRBJ1-2; D gene unclear. Germline-derived CDR1 and CDR2 are SNHLY and FYNNEI. The V end was cut by 8 bases, the J end by 5 bases, with 12 bases between. This CDR3 contains 12 residues. CDR3 sequence: CASLARPYGYTF. The DNA of the CDR3 is TGTGCCAGCTTAGCACGGCCTTATGGCTACACCTTC.

The J gene is TRBJ1-2, the V gene TRBV6-1, with TRBD1 matching 8 bases. The V gene end was trimmed by 3 bases and the J gene end by 5 bases; junction bases not matched to a gene: 5. Germline-derived CDR1 and CDR2 are MNHNS and SASEGT. The CDR3 has 14 amino acids. CDR3 loop: CASSESQGAYGYTF. As DNA, the CDR3 is TGTGCCAGCAGTGAGAGCCAGGGGGCTTATGGCTACACCTTC.

The chain carries TRBV6-1 and TRBJ2-5, with D possibly TRBD2 on 5 matching bases. In germline, CDR1 is MNHNS, CDR2 SASEGT. CDR3 length: 12 amino acids. V lost 2 bases to trimming and J lost 5 bases, with 6 bases between them. In nucleotides, the CDR3 is TGTGCCAGCAGTGAATTAGCGGAGACCCAGTACTTC. Its translation is CASSELAETQYF.

This clone was seen a single time. The chain joins TRBV7-2 to TRBJ1-1; 9 bases map to TRBD1. This CDR3 is 15 amino acids long. V dropped 4 bases and J dropped 4; count of bases not matched to a gene: 7. In germline, CDR1 is SGHTA, CDR2 FQGNSA. This CDR3 reads CASSSFYRGPTEAFF. CDR3 bases: TGTGCCAGCAGCTCTTTCTACAGGGGGCCCACTGAAGCTTTCTTT.

This chain links TRBV7-6 with TRBJ2-5, with D uncertain. From germline, CDR1 is SGHVS and CDR2 FNYEAQ. Trimming took off 5 bases at V and 5 bases at J, with 6 bases between the two ends. The CDR3 contains 11 residues. The CDR3 sequence: CASSPRETQYF. Written as DNA, the CDR3 is TGTGCCAGCAGCCCCCGGGAGACCCAGTACTTC.

The J gene is TRBJ1-2, the V gene TRBV12-3 or TRBV12-4; possibly TRBD1 for D (5 bases). Trimming cost V 4 bases and J 4 bases, with 10 bases left between them. There are 13 residues in the CDR3. The CDR3 region has the DNA TGTGCCAGCAGTTACCAGGGCACCTATGGCTACACCTTC. This encodes CASSYQGTYGYTF.

This clone was counted a single time. CDR3 residues: CASSLAPGQGVRTDTQYF. In nucleotides, the CDR3 is TGCGCCAGCAGCTTGGCCCCGGGACAGGGGGTTCGCACAGATACGCAGTATTTT. The chain carries TRBV5-1 and TRBJ2-3; 11 positions match TRBD1. The J segment lost 1 base and the V segment lost 0 bases, leaving 7 bases of the junction unmatched. The CDR3 covers 18 residues. CDR1 and CDR2 from the germline V gene are SGHRS and YFSETQ.

This clone was detected once. This sequence joins TRBV11-3 and TRBJ2-1; D is possibly TRBD1 (6 bases). Germline V gives CDR1 SGHNT, CDR2 YENEEA. Trimming stripped 5 bases from V and 10 bases from J, with 15 bases between. CDR3 length: 13 residues. The DNA of the CDR3 is TGTGCCAGCAGCCAACGCCGGGACACCGAGCAGTTCTTC. This gives the protein CASSQRRDTEQFF.

V is TRBV7-6 and J is TRBJ2-3, with 12 bases that match TRBD1. Trimming at V came to 5 bases and at J to 4 bases, leaving 13 bases not matched to a gene. CDR1 and CDR2 from the germline V gene are SGHVS and FNYEAQ. This CDR3 spans 18 amino acids. The CDR3 is CASSRRPGTGGVSDTQYF. CDR3 sequence (DNA): TGTGCCAGCAGCCGCCGACCCGGGACAGGGGGCGTCTCAGATACGCAGTATTTT.